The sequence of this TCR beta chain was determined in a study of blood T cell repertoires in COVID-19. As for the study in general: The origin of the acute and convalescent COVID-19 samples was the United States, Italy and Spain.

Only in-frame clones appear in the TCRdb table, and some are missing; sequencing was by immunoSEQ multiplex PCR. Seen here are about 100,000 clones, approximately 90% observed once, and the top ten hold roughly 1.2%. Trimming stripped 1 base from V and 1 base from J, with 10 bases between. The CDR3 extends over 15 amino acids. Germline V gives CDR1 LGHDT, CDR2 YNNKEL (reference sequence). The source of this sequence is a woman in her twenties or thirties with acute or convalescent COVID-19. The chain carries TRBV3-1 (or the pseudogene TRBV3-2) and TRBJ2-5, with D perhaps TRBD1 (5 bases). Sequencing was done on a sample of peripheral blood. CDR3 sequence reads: CASSQAPRAQETQYF. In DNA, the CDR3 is TGTGCCAGCAGCCAAGCCCCCAGGGCCCAAGAGACCCAGTACTTC.